This T cell receptor beta chain was profiled in a study of blood T cell repertoires in COVID-19. On the study more broadly: T cells, B-cell-depleted T cells, or PBMCs supplied cDNA or gDNA.

As concerns this clone: Germline and junction disagree at one end, which may indicate a read error.

Source study methods: Nucleated cell counts were estimated from reference gene primer amplification. The repertoire was sequenced with immunoSEQ multiplex PCR; TCRdb's copy has only in-frame clones and lacks some. V and J calls plus clone size are reproduced from that table; the DNA served to infer D and trimming. This repertoire shows some 110,000 clones, approximately 85% found once; its top ten account for under 3.5%. CDR1 is MNHEY and CDR2 is SVGAGI in the germline V gene. This CDR3 is 12 amino acids long. This chain connects TRBV6-5 to TRBJ1-2; perhaps TRBD1 as D (5 bases). The receptor was isolated from a woman of 80 years or more with COVID-19, enrolled during active disease. The sequenced sample consisted of peripheral blood. The CDR3 sequence is CASGPGGNVGDF. The DNA for the CDR3 is TGTGCCAGCGGACCCGGAGGGAATGTGGGGGACTTC.